One sample yielded the 14 T cell receptor beta chains listed below, sequenced in a study of blood T cell repertoires in COVID-19 (dated by TCRdb to the early 2020s). Receptor amplification or capture employed the immunoSEQ multiplex PCR assay. In its TCRdb copy, this immuneACCESS table keeps in-frame sequences only and misses some clones. Where compared with another copy, unresolved V genes explain less than half of these, and the others have no known cause. The sample table records over 150,000 clones; under 95% of these occur just once. Around 0.55% of the sample is held by the ten biggest clonotypes. Sequenced material: peripheral blood. The source of these receptors is a man aged 50 to 59 with acute or convalescent COVID-19.

In this sample, this clone turned up once. The chain couples TRBV7-2 to TRBJ1-1; D gene uncertain. The CDR3 spans 14 residues. V was trimmed by 1 base and J by 0 bases, leaving 6 bases between them. Germline values: CDR1 SGHTA, CDR2 FQGNSA. The CDR3 DNA follows: TGTGCCAGCAGCTTAGGTAGTGTGAACACTGAAGCTTTCTTT. Its translation: CASSLGSVNTEAFF.

The chain is built from TRBV7-3 and TRBJ2-1, with unresolved D. The V gene's germline CDR1 is SGHTA and CDR2 FQGTGA. Trimming removed 3 bases at V and 9 bases at J, with 12 bases between. CDR3 length equals 13 residues. The CDR3 loop reads CASSLQVGREQFF. In DNA, the CDR3 is TGTGCCAGCAGCTTGCAGGTGGGTCGTGAGCAGTTCTTC.

J is TRBJ2-3 and V is TRBV9, with TRBD2 matching over 9 bases. V lost 3 bases, J lost 0 bases, and 20 bases stayed unmatched. The CDR3 covers 21 residues. Per germline, CDR1 SGDLS and CDR2 YYNGEE. The CDR3 region has the DNA TGTGCCAGCAGCGGTACCTACGCCCCATATAGCGGGGGCCGTAGCACAGATACGCAGTATTTT. Protein product: CASSGTYAPYSGGRSTDTQYF.

The chain couples TRBV5-1 to TRBJ2-1; 10 bases agree with TRBD1. Germline trimming cut 0 bases from V and 6 bases from J; bases unmatched to any gene: 9. The CDR3 is 17 amino acids. The germline gives CDR1 SGHRS, CDR2 YFSETQ. DNA of the CDR3: TGCGCCAGCAGCTTGGGAAAACGGGACAGGGGAGTCAATGAGCAGTTCTTC. The encoded protein is CASSLGKRDRGVNEQFF.

J is TRBJ1-6 and V is TRBV7-8; possibly TRBD1 for D (6 bases). Germline CDR1 SGHVS, CDR2 FQNEAQ. V lost 3 bases and J 4 bases, leaving 7 bases between the germline ends. This CDR3 is 14 amino acids long. This chain's CDR3 is CASSFTGYNSPLHF. The CDR3 bases are TGTGCCAGCAGCTTCACAGGGTATAATTCACCCCTCCACTTT.

This clone came up once. The chain employs TRBV4-3 and TRBJ2-1, with unresolved D. This CDR3 is 13 amino acids long. Trimming took 1 base from V and 12 from J, leaving 13 bases between them. Germline CDR1 and CDR2: LGHNA and YSLEER. The chain's CDR3 is CASSQVPPHGQFF. The CDR3 DNA is TGCGCCAGCAGCCAAGTCCCCCCCCACGGGCAGTTCTTC.

The chain links TRBV7-2 to TRBJ2-3, with TRBD2 matching 9 bases. The CDR3 has 14 amino acids. The germline gives CDR1 SGHTA, CDR2 FQGNSA. Trimming at V came to 6 bases and at J to 4 bases, leaving 5 bases not matched to a gene. The CDR3 region is CASRRGGGADTQYF. CDR3 coding DNA: TGTGCCAGCAGGCGGGGGGGCGGCGCAGATACGCAGTATTTT.

The chain recombines TRBV15 with TRBJ2-7, with 7 bases aligning to TRBD1. The V and J ends lost 2 bases and 0 bases, in that order; junction bases with no gene match: 4. Germline CDR1 is LNHNV and CDR2 is YYDKDF (reference sequence). The CDR3 totals 15 residues. CDR3 region: CATSRLDRDSYEQYV. CDR3 nucleotide sequence: TGTGCCACCAGCAGACTAGACAGGGACTCCTACGAGCAGTACGTC.

The chain is built from TRBV24-1 and TRBJ2-2, with TRBD1 identical over 8 bases. J was trimmed by 5 bases and V by 7 bases; bases with no gene match: 8. This CDR3 contains 15 residues. Germline CDR1 is KGHDR and CDR2 is SFDVKD. CDR3 amino acids: CATRNDRGNTGELFF. The CDR3, as DNA: TGTGCCACCAGGAATGACAGGGGAAATACCGGGGAGCTGTTTTTT.

The rearrangement uses TRBV3-1 (or the pseudogene TRBV3-2) and TRBJ1-2; tentatively, D is TRBD1 (6 bases). Germline lookup yields CDR1 LGHDT and CDR2 YNNKEL (reference sequence). Trimming stripped 3 bases from V and 10 bases from J, with 21 bases between. The CDR3 sequence is 15 residues long. The CDR3 bases are TGTGCCAGCAGCCAGAAACAGGGAATACTTTTTGACTACACCTTC. It specifies CASSQKQGILFDYTF.

The gene calls are TRBV11-2 and TRBJ1-1; 9 bases are a match to TRBD1. J lost 5 bases, V lost 5 bases, and 9 bases had no gene match. The germline CDR1 and CDR2 sequences are SGHAT and FQNNGV. This CDR3 contains 15 residues. CDR3 DNA sequence: TGTGCCAGCAGCCGACAGACAGGGGGAAGAACTGAAGCTTTCTTT. It yields the protein CASSRQTGGRTEAFF.

V gene TRBV30 combines with J gene TRBJ1-3; 7 bases are a match to TRBD1. The CDR3 extends over 19 amino acids. From germline, CDR1 is GTSNPN and CDR2 SVGIG (reference sequence). Trimming cost V 4 bases and J 1 base; bases outside gene matches: 19. As DNA, the CDR3 is TGTGCCTGGACACTGGGACTCGACCAGGGGGTCCTATCTGGAAACACCATATATTTT. Protein: CAWTLGLDQGVLSGNTIYF.

The J gene is TRBJ1-6, the V gene TRBV28; D not certain. The CDR3 is made up of 14 amino acids. Germline-derived CDR1 and CDR2 are MDHEN and SYDVKM. Trimming pared 3 bases from V and 7 bases from J, leaving 10 bases between. This chain's CDR3 is CASSLVLLNSPLHF. The CDR3 DNA reads as TGTGCCAGCAGTTTGGTACTTTTAAATTCACCCCTCCACTTT.

The V gene is TRBV29-1, the J gene TRBJ2-3; the D gene is possibly TRBD2 (6 bases). Deletions cut 3 bases from V and 2 bases from J, with 9 bases between. The CDR3 consists of 13 residues. CDR1 is SQVTM, CDR2 ANQGSEA, per germline. The CDR3 sequence: CSVDASATDTQYF. The CDR3 coding sequence is TGCAGCGTTGACGCTAGCGCCACAGATACGCAGTATTTT.